This passage covers 10 T cell receptor beta chains from one sample sequenced in a study of siplizumab effects on memory and regulatory T cells. The data were produced by immunoSEQ multiplex PCR, yet TCRdb's version contains in-frame clones alone and is incomplete. The table shows about 26,000 clones, with approximately 82% occurring only once. Sequenced sample: memory CD4+ T cells sorted from blood. All receptors derive from a human donor in good health.

The chain employs TRBV19 and TRBJ2-5; 9 nucleotides agree with TRBD1. J lost 5 bases, V lost 3 bases, and 7 bases had no gene match. Germline V CDR1 and CDR2: LNHDA, SQIVND (reference sequence). The CDR3 has 15 amino acids. The CDR3 reads CASSIGRDREETQYF. Written as DNA, the CDR3 is TGTGCCAGTAGTATTGGGAGGGACAGGGAGGAGACCCAGTACTTC.

This clone was seen a few times. V is TRBV6-4 and J is TRBJ2-1, with TRBD1 matching over 9 bases. The CDR3 loop spans 12 amino acids. CDR1 is MRHNA and CDR2 is SNTAGT in the germline V gene. Trimming at V came to 5 bases and at J to 11 bases, leaving 4 bases not matched to a gene. CDR3 loop: CASSFTGGQQFF. The CDR3 DNA sequence: TGTGCCAGCAGTTTCACAGGGGGCCAGCAGTTCTTC.

The chain uses TRBV27 and TRBJ1-2; D call uncertain. Per the germline V gene, CDR1 is MNHEY and CDR2 is SMNVEV (reference sequence). The CDR3 loop spans 14 amino acids. V was cut by 8 bases and J by 3 bases, with 16 bases left in between. The CDR3: CASSEAGRYYGYTF. DNA for the CDR3: TGTGCCAGCTCCGAGGCCGGACGATACTATGGCTACACCTTC.

Only one count was recorded for this clone. In nucleotides, the CDR3 is TGTGCCAGCAGTGGGATACCGGGACAGGTAATGAACACTGAAGCTTTCTTT. It translates to CASSGIPGQVMNTEAFF. V gene TRBV6-1 combines with J gene TRBJ1-1; 8 nucleotides align to TRBD1. This CDR3 spans 17 amino acids. V was pared by 4 bases and J by 0 bases, with 10 bases of the junction left unmatched. Germline loops: CDR1 MNHNS, CDR2 SASEGT.

This chain links TRBV10-3 with TRBJ1-1; 8 nucleotides agree with TRBD1. The length of the CDR3 is 14 residues. The V segment lost 7 bases and the J segment 5 bases; nucleotides outside the gene matches: 9. In germline, CDR1 is ENHRY, CDR2 SYGVKD. The CDR3 loop reads CAITPGTGSTEAFF. CDR3 in DNA: TGTGCCATCACCCCGGGGACAGGTTCTACTGAAGCTTTCTTT.

This clone has just a few counts. J is TRBJ1-2 and V is TRBV29-1; 7 bases agree with TRBD1. In germline, CDR1 is SQVTM, CDR2 ANQGSEA. Losses at the gene ends were 7 bases for V and 6 bases for J; bases not matched to a gene: 8. The CDR3 runs to 12 residues. CDR3 nucleotide sequence: TGCAGCGGGGATGACAGGGTGCATGGCTACACCTTC. It codes for CSGDDRVHGYTF.

The rearrangement uses TRBV11-2 and TRBJ1-6; 9 bases align to TRBD1. The CDR3 contains 17 residues. Germline CDR1 is SGHAT and CDR2 is FQNNGV. The V and J ends lost 6 bases and 4 bases, in that order; junction bases with no gene match: 10. The CDR3 is CASRGTGTGTYNSPLHF. In nucleotides, the CDR3 is TGTGCCAGCAGGGGAACCGGGACAGGGACTTATAATTCACCCCTCCACTTT.

About this clone itself: Relative to the germline gene, one junction end is altered; a read error may explain this. The CDR3 loop is CASSLGTLEAFF. The DNA for the CDR3 is TGTGCCAGCAGTTTAGGTACTTTGGAAGCTTTCTTT. The chain recombines TRBV7-9 with TRBJ1-1; D gene uncertain. The CDR3 has 12 amino acids. Per germline, CDR1 SEHNR and CDR2 FQNEAQ (reference sequence). Together with reference TRBV7-9 and TRBJ1-1, the CDR3 gives the full variable domain: DTGVSQNPRHKITKRGQNVTFRCDPISEHNRLYWYRQTLGQGPEFLTYFQNEAQLEKSRLLSDRFSAERPKGSFSTLEIQRTEQGDSAMYLCASSLGTLEAFFGQGTRLTVV.

The J gene is TRBJ1-5, the V gene TRBV5-6; no firm D call. The CDR3 consists of 13 residues. The ends were cut back, 10 bases at V and 4 bases at J, with 15 bases in the middle. Germline CDR1 is SGHDT and CDR2 is YYEEEE. The CDR3 reads CAWTGVGNQPQHF. DNA of the CDR3: TGTGCCTGGACCGGGGTTGGGAATCAGCCCCAGCATTTT.

This chain connects TRBV19 to TRBJ1-5; 8 bases match TRBD1. With V trimmed by 7 bases and J by 2 bases, 7 bases remained unmatched. The CDR3 consists of 15 residues. The germline CDR1 and CDR2 sequences are LNHDA and SQIVND (reference sequence). The CDR3 nucleotides are TGTGCCAGTACTGACAGGGGAGTTGGCAATCAGCCCCAGCATTTT. Protein: CASTDRGVGNQPQHF.